A selection of T cell receptor beta chains follows, all from one sample in a study of T cell responses to AZD1222 COVID-19 vaccine. Using immunoSEQ multiplex PCR, the repertoire was profiled, and TCRdb retains in-frame clones only, with some absent. The sample holds about 93,000 clones; around 91% are singletons and the top ten take roughly 2.7%. The sample here was peripheral blood, taken 28 days after the second AZD1222 dose. The receptors come from an adult who received the AZD1222 COVID-19 vaccine. Both conserved end residues are part of each CDR3. D genes are given only for firm matches. Expanded clones get a size class; other rows say once, few or many, or leave the size out.

v_gene: TRBV30
d_gene: NA
j_gene: TRBJ1-1
abundance: NA
CDR3aa: CAWSPLVRASAEAFF
CDR3nt: TGTGCCTGGAGCCCACTGGTTCGGGCCTCAGCTGAAGCTTTCTTT

v_gene: TRBV9
d_gene: NA
j_gene: TRBJ1-3
abundance: NA
CDR3aa: CASSDRPTYSGNTIYF
CDR3nt: TGTGCCAGCAGCGACCGACCTACTTACTCTGGAAACACCATATATTTT

v_gene: TRBV18
d_gene: NA
j_gene: TRBJ2-2
abundance: once
CDR3aa: CASSPLGGRTGELFF
CDR3nt: TGTGCCAGCTCACCCTTGGGGGGCCGCACCGGGGAGCTGTTTTTT

v_gene: TRBV5-5
d_gene: NA
j_gene: TRBJ1-1
abundance: NA
CDR3aa: CASSLNPANTEAFF
CDR3nt: TGTGCCAGCAGCTTGAACCCAGCGAACACTGAAGCTTTCTTT

v_gene: TRBV9
d_gene: NA
j_gene: TRBJ1-2
abundance: NA
CDR3aa: CASSVGGDNGYTF
CDR3nt: TGTGCCAGCAGCGTAGGCGGGGATAATGGCTACACCTTC

v_gene: TRBV24-1
d_gene: NA
j_gene: TRBJ2-3
abundance: NA
CDR3aa: CATSGSEDHPGDTQYF
CDR3nt: TGTGCCACCAGTGGTTCGGAGGACCATCCGGGGGATACGCAGTATTTT

v_gene: TRBV5-6
d_gene: NA
j_gene: TRBJ2-2
abundance: NA
CDR3aa: CASTDDGGELFF
CDR3nt: TGTGCCAGCACCGATGACGGCGGGGAGCTGTTTTTT

v_gene: TRBV18
d_gene: TRBD2
j_gene: TRBJ2-7
abundance: NA
CDR3aa: CASFRGGENEQYF
CDR3nt: TGTGCCAGCTTCCGGGGGGGTGAGAACGAGCAGTACTTC

v_gene: TRBV5-6
d_gene: TRBD1
j_gene: TRBJ1-2
abundance: NA
CDR3aa: CASSPRGQLNQNGYTF
CDR3nt: TGTGCCAGCAGCCCACGGGGACAGCTAAATCAAAATGGCTACACCTTC

v_gene: TRBV5-1
d_gene: NA
j_gene: TRBJ2-7
abundance: NA
CDR3aa: CASSLGPGHQYEQYF
CDR3nt: TGCGCCAGCAGCTTGGGTCCGGGACACCAATACGAGCAGTACTTC

v_gene: TRBV7-2
d_gene: TRBD2
j_gene: TRBJ2-3
abundance: NA
CDR3aa: CASRKAGGLSTDTQYF
CDR3nt: TGTGCCAGCAGGAAAGCGGGGGGCCTGAGCACAGATACGCAGTATTTT

v_gene: TRBV6-5
d_gene: NA
j_gene: TRBJ1-5
abundance: NA
CDR3aa: CASSRTGEGGQPQHF
CDR3nt: TGTGCCAGCAGTCGAACTGGGGAAGGGGGTCAGCCCCAGCATTTT

v_gene: TRBV3-1/TRBV3-2
d_gene: TRBD2
j_gene: TRBJ2-1
abundance: few
CDR3aa: CASSQNVLAGVDNEQFF
CDR3nt: TGTGCCAGCAGCCAAAACGTGCTAGCGGGGGTCGACAATGAGCAGTTCTTC

v_gene: TRBV30
d_gene: NA
j_gene: TRBJ1-2
abundance: NA
CDR3aa: CAWAGQSEGYTF
CDR3nt: TGTGCCTGGGCTGGACAGTCAGAAGGCTACACCTTC

v_gene: TRBV19
d_gene: NA
j_gene: TRBJ1-1
abundance: once
CDR3aa: CASSMQNTEAFF
CDR3nt: TGTGCCAGTAGTATGCAGAACACTGAAGCTTTCTTT

v_gene: TRBV7-8
d_gene: NA
j_gene: TRBJ1-2
abundance: NA
CDR3aa: CASSLVGHPNYGYTF
CDR3nt: TGTGCCAGCAGCTTAGTGGGACACCCTAACTATGGCTACACCTTC

v_gene: TRBV5-6
d_gene: TRBD1
j_gene: TRBJ1-1
abundance: NA
CDR3aa: CASSLITGATEAFF
CDR3nt: TGTGCCAGCAGCTTGATTACAGGGGCCACTGAAGCTTTCTTT

v_gene: TRBV3-1/TRBV3-2
d_gene: TRBD1
j_gene: TRBJ1-2
abundance: NA
CDR3aa: CASTQGDTSYGYTF
CDR3nt: TGTGCCAGCACCCAGGGGGACACCTCCTATGGCTACACCTTC

v_gene: TRBV19
d_gene: NA
j_gene: TRBJ1-2
abundance: NA
CDR3aa: CASSVGPGYYGYTF
CDR3nt: TGTGCCAGTAGTGTAGGCCCCGGATACTATGGCTACACCTTC

v_gene: TRBV4-2
d_gene: NA
j_gene: TRBJ2-3
abundance: NA
CDR3aa: CASSQEITGRLGTDTQYF
CDR3nt: TGTGCCAGCAGCCAAGAAATAACCGGGAGATTGGGCACAGATACGCAGTATTTT

v_gene: TRBV18
d_gene: NA
j_gene: TRBJ1-2
abundance: NA
CDR3aa: CASSPSTGTDYGYTF
CDR3nt: TGTGCCAGCTCACCATCTACCGGGACGGACTATGGCTACACCTTC

v_gene: TRBV7-6
d_gene: NA
j_gene: TRBJ2-5
abundance: NA
CDR3aa: CASSLARAWSGRDQETQYF
CDR3nt: TGTGCCAGCAGCTTAGCGCGGGCGTGGTCGGGTAGGGACCAAGAGACCCAGTACTTC

v_gene: TRBV6-2/TRBV6-3
d_gene: TRBD2
j_gene: TRBJ2-2
abundance: NA
CDR3aa: CASSPRSGVFYSGELFF
CDR3nt: TGTGCCAGCAGTCCCCGGAGCGGGGTGTTTTATTCCGGGGAGCTGTTTTTT

v_gene: TRBV5-4
d_gene: TRBD1
j_gene: TRBJ2-5
abundance: once
CDR3aa: CASSLVTGGDSLHETQYF
CDR3nt: TGTGCCAGCAGCTTGGTGACAGGGGGCGATTCACTTCATGAGACCCAGTACTTC

v_gene: TRBV4-3
d_gene: NA
j_gene: TRBJ1-5
abundance: NA
CDR3aa: CASSQVVGRNQPQHF
CDR3nt: TGCGCCAGCAGCCAAGTTGTGGGTAGAAATCAGCCCCAGCATTTT

v_gene: TRBV12-5
d_gene: TRBD2
j_gene: TRBJ2-3
abundance: NA
CDR3aa: CASGLAGLAGGEDTQYF
CDR3nt: TGTGCTAGTGGCCTGGCGGGGCTAGCGGGAGGGGAAGATACGCAGTATTTT

v_gene: TRBV9
d_gene: NA
j_gene: TRBJ1-2
abundance: NA
CDR3aa: CASSVAGDVLGYTF
CDR3nt: TGTGCCAGCAGCGTAGCGGGCGACGTTCTTGGCTACACCTTC